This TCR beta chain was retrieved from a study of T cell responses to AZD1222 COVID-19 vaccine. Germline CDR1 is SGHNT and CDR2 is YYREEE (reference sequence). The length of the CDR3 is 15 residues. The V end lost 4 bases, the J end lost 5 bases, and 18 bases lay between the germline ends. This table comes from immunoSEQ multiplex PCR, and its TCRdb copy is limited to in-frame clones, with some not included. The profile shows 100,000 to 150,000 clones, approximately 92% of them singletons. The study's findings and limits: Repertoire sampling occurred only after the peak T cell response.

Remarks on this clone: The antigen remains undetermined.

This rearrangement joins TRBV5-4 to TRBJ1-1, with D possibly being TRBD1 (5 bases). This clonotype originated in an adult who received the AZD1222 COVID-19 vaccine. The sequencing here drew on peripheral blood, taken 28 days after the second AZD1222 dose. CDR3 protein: CASSLTGGTLTEAFF. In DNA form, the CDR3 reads TGTGCCAGCAGCCTCACCGGGGGAACCTTGACTGAAGCTTTCTTT.